This T cell receptor (beta chain) was identified during a study of T cells in Graves' hyperthyroidism and ophthalmopathy. Using RNA transcripts as the source, TCR beta CDR3 regions were amplified. The study used the HTBI primer set for a first-round RT-PCR of the TCR CDR3. Using its own MiXCR run on the multiplex PCR reads, TCRdb lists one record per CDR3 protein. Of around 250,000 distinct CDR3 sequences in the sample, roughly 15% were seen once. From germline, CDR1 is SEHNR and CDR2 FQNEAQ (reference sequence). The CDR3 is made up of 13 amino acids. After removal of 3 bases from V and 3 bases from J, the junction contained 1 base not matched to a gene. This clonotype was counted at least ten times.

V and J are TRBV7-9 and TRBJ1-1, with 7 bases fitting TRBD1. This TCR was recovered from a woman in her thirties or forties with Graves' hyperthyroidism that later progressed to Graves' ophthalmopathy. Sequences were obtained from blood. The CDR3 region has the DNA TGTGCCAGCAGCTTGACAGGGTACACTGAAGCTTTCTTT. Translation: CASSLTGYTEAFF.